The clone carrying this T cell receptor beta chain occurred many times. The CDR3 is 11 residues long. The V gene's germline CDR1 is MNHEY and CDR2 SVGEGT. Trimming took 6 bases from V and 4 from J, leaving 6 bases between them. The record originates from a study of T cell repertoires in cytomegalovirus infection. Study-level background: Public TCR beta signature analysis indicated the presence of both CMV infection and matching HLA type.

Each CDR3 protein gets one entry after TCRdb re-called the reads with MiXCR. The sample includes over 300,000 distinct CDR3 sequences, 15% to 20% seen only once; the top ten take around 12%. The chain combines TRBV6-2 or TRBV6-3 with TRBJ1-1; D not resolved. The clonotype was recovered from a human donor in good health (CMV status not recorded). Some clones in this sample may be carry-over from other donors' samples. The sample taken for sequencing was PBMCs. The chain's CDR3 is CASSLGTEAFF. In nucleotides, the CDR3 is TGTGCCAGCAGCTTGGGCACTGAAGCTTTCTTT.